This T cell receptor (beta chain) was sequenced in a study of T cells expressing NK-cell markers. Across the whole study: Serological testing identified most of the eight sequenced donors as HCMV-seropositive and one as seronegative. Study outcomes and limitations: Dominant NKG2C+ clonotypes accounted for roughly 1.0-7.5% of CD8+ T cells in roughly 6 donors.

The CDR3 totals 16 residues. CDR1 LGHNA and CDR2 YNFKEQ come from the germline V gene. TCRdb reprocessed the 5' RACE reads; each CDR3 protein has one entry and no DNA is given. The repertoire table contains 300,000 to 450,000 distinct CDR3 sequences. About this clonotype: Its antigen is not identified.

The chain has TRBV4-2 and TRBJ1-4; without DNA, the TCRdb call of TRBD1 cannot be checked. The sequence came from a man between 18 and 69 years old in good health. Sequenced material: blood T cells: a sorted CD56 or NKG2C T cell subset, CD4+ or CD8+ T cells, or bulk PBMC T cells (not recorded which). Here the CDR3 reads CASSQDPGTGVEKLFF.